These T cell receptor beta chains were read from a single sample in a study of CD8+CD57+ T cells in acquired aplastic anemia. MiXCR, run by TCRdb on the reads, gives a single entry per CDR3 protein. The data contain 100,000 to 120,000 distinct CDR3 sequences, around 49% of them seen just once; the ten biggest clones take up roughly 34%. The sequenced sample was sorted CD4+, CD8+, or CD8+CD57+ T cells (not recorded which) from PBMCs. The receptors here all came from a human donor in good health, serving as a control. Both conserved end residues are part of each CDR3. Fields, in order: V gene, clone size, D gene, J gene, CDR3 DNA, CDR3 protein. A D gene is named only where the DNA matches it firmly. A row's size may be missing; if present it is once, few, many or a size class.

>TRBV6-2/TRBV6-3|NA|TRBD1|TRBJ2-3
TGTGCCAGCAGTTACTCTAGTGACAGGGCCGGGTCAGATACGCAGTATTTT
CASSYSSDRAGSDTQYF
>TRBV4-3|many|TRBD2|TRBJ2-5
TGCGCCAGCGGTAGCGGGGGGCCAGAGACCCAGTACTTC
CASGSGGPETQYF
>TRBV29-1|medium-sized|NA|TRBJ1-2
TGCAGCGCTAGACAGGTGCACGGTGGCTACACCTTC
CSARQVHGGYTF
>TRBV20-1|NA|TRBD1|TRBJ1-4
TGCAGTGCCAAAGATCAAGGGACAGATGAAAAACTGTTTTTT
CSAKDQGTDEKLFF
>TRBV16|NA|TRBD1|TRBJ1-2
TGTGCCAGCAGTCGCATCGACCGGGACAGCTATGGCTACACCTTC
CASSRIDRDSYGYTF
>TRBV10-3|NA|NA|TRBJ1-2
TGTGCCGCACGCCGAAGGGGCAATGAGTTCGATGGCTACACCTTC
CAARRRGNEFDGYTF
>TRBV7-9|few|NA|TRBJ2-3
TGTGCCAGCAGCCTACCAGATACGCAGTATTTT
CASSLPDTQYF
>TRBV19|NA|NA|TRBJ2-7
TGTGCCAGTAGTCCCAGGAGGTCCTACGAGCAGTACTTC
CASSPRRSYEQYF
>TRBV4-3|many|TRBD1|TRBJ2-1
TGCGCCAGCAGCCTCGGACAGGGCAATGAGCAGTTCTTC
CASSLGQGNEQFF
>TRBV10-3|NA|NA|TRBJ1-2
TGTGCCATCAGGGAGGGGTTGGACTATGGCTACACCTTC
CAIREGLDYGYTF
>TRBV7-6|NA|NA|TRBJ2-7
TGTGCCAGCAGCTTGAGCACCACCTACGGGCAGTACTTC
CASSLSTTYGQYF
>TRBV29-1|many|NA|TRBJ1-1
TGCAGCGGCCGGGGGGGACAAATGAATGAAGCTTTCTTT
CSGRGGQMNEAFF
>TRBV20-1|NA|NA|TRBJ2-5
TGCAGTGCTAGAGTGTTGGGGGAGGCTCAAGAGACCCAGTACTTC
CSARVLGEAQETQYF
>TRBV12-3/TRBV12-4|NA|NA|TRBJ2-7
TGTGCCAGCAGTTTTCGGCGGGGCTCCTACGAGCAGTACTTC
CASSFRRGSYEQYF
>TRBV25-1|NA|TRBD1|TRBJ1-2
TGTGCCAGCAGTGACGGACAGGGACATGCTAACTATGGCTACACCTTC
CASSDGQGHANYGYTF
>TRBV10-3|NA|NA|TRBJ1-1
TGTGCCATCAGCCGACAGGCGAACACTGAAGCTTTCTTT
CAISRQANTEAFF
>TRBV24-1|NA|TRBD1|TRBJ1-4
TGTGCCACCAGTGAAAGGGACAGGAGGGTTCGGTTTTTT
CATSERDRRVRFF
>TRBV27|many|NA|TRBJ2-7
TGTGCCAGCAAACCTAAGGGACGTCCTAGCTCCTACGAGCAGTACTTC
CASKPKGRPSSYEQYF